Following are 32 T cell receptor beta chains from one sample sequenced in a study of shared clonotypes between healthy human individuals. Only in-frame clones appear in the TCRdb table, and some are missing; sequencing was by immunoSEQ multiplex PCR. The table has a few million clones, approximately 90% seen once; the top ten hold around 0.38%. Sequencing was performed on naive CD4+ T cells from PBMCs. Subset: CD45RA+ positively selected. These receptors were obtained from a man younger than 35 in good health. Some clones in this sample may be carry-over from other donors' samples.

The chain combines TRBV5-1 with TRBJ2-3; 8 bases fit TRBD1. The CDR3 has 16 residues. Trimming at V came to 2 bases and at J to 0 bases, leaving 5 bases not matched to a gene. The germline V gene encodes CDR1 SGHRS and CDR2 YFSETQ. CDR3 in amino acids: CASSLGQGRSTDTQYF. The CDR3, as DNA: TGCGCCAGCAGCTTAGGACAGGGCCGTAGCACAGATACGCAGTATTTT.

For the CDR3, the DNA is TGCGCCAACCGGGAGCCCGCCACCGGGGAGCTGTTTTTT. Translation: CANREPATGELFF. The chain is built from TRBV5-1 and TRBJ2-2, with a tentative D call TRBD2 (6 bases). Trimming shortened V by 9 bases and J by 4 bases, and 13 bases separated the two germline ends. The CDR3 has 13 residues. CDR1 and CDR2 from the germline V gene are SGHRS and YFSETQ.

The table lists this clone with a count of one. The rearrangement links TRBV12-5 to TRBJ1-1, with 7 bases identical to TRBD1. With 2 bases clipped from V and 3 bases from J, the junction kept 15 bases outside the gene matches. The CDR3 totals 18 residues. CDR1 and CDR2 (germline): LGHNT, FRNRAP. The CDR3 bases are TGTGCTAGTGGTTTGAGGATACCGGGACAGAGTCCTTACACTGAAGCTTTCTTT. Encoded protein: CASGLRIPGQSPYTEAFF.

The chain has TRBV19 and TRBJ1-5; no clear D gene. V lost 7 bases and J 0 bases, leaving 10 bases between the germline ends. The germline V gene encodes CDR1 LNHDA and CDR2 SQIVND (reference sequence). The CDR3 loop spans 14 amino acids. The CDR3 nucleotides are TGTGCCAGTATTGGGCAGTATAGCAATCAGCCCCAGCATTTT. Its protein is CASIGQYSNQPQHF. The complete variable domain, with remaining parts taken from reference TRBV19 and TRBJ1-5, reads DGGITQSPKYLFRKEGQNVTLSCEQNLNHDAMYWYRQDPGQGLRLIYYSQIVNDFQKGDIAEGYSVSREKKESFPLTVTSAQKNPTAFYLCASIGQYSNQPQHFGDGTRLSIL.

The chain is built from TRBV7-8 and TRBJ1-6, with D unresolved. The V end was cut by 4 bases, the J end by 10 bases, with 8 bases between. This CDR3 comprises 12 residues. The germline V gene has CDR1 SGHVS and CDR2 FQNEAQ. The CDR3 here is CASSSAGSPLHF. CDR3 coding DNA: TGTGCCAGCAGCTCGGCGGGGTCACCCCTCCACTTT.

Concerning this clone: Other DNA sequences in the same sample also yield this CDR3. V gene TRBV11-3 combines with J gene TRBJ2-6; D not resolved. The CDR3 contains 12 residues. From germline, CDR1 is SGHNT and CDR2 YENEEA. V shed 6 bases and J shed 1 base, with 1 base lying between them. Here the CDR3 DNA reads TGTGCCAGCAGTTCTGGGGCCAACGTCCTGACTTTC. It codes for CASSSGANVLTF.

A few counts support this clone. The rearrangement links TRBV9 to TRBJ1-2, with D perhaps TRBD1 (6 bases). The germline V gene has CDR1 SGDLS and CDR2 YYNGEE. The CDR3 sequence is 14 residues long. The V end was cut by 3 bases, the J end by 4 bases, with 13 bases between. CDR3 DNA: TGTGCCAGCAGCGGAACAGGGAGGGTCTATGGCTACACCTTC. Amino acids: CASSGTGRVYGYTF.

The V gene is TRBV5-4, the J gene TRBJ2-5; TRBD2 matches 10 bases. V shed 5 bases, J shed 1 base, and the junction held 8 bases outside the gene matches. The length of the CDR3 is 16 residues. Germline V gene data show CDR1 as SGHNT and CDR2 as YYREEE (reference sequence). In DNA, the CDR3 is TGTGCCAGCAGGGCTTCCGGGACTAGCGTCCAAGAGACCCAGTACTTC. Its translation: CASRASGTSVQETQYF.

The DNA for the CDR3 is TGTGCCAGCAGCTTATTATCCAGCAATCAGCCCCAGCATTTT. Translated, it gives CASSLLSSNQPQHF. The J gene is TRBJ1-5, the V gene TRBV7-2; D ambiguous. Germline assignment: CDR1 SGHTA and CDR2 FQGNSA. Trimming pared 2 bases from V and 1 base from J, leaving 6 bases between. This CDR3 is 14 amino acids long.

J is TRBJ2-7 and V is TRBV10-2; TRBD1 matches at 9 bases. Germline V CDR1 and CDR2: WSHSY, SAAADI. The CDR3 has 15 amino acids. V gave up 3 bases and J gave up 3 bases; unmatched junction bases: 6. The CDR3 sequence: CASSDVGTGFYEQYF. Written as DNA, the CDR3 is TGCGCCAGCAGTGACGTTGGGACAGGGTTCTACGAGCAGTACTTC.

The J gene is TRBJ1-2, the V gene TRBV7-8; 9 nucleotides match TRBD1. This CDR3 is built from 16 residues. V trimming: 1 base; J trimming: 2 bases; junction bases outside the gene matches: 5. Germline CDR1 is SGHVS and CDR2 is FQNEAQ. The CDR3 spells CASSLVQGASNYGYTF. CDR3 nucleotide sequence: TGTGCCAGCAGCTTAGTACAGGGGGCCTCAAACTATGGCTACACCTTC.

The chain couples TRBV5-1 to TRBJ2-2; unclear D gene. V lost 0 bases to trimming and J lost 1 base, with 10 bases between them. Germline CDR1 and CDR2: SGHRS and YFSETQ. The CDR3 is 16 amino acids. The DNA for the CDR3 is TGCGCCAGCAGCTTGGTATGGGCAGGGAACACCGGGGAGCTGTTTTTT. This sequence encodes CASSLVWAGNTGELFF.

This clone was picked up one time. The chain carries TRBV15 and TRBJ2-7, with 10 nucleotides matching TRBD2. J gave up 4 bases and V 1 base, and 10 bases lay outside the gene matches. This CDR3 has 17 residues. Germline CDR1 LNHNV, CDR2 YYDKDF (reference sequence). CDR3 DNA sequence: TGTGCCACCAGCAGAGTGTTTTCAGCGGGAGGGTTATACGAGCAGTACTTC. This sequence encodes CATSRVFSAGGLYEQYF.

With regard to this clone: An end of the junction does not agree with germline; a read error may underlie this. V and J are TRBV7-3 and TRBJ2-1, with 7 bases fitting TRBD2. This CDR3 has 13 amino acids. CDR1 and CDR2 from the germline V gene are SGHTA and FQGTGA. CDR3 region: CASSIGTTNELFF. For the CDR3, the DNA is TGTGCCAGCAGCATCGGGACTACTAATGAGCTGTTCTTC.

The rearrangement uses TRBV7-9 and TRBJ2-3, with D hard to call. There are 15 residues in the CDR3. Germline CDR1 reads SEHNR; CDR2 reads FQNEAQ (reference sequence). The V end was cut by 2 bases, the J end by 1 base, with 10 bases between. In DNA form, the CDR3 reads TGTGCCAGCAGCTTAAGCTTGGATCGCACAGATACGCAGTATTTT. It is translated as CASSLSLDRTDTQYF. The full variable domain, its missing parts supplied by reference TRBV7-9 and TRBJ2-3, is DTGVSQNPRHKITKRGQNVTFRCDPISEHNRLYWYRQTLGQGPEFLTYFQNEAQLEKSRLLSDRFSAERPKGSFSTLEIQRTEQGDSAMYLCASSLSLDRTDTQYFGPGTRLTVL.

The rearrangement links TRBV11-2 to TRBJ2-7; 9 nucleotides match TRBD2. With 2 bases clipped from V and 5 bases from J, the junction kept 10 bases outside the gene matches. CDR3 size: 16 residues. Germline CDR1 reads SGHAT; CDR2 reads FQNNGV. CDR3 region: CASSLFFASGTDEQYF. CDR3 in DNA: TGTGCCAGCAGCTTATTTTTCGCTAGCGGGACAGACGAGCAGTACTTC.

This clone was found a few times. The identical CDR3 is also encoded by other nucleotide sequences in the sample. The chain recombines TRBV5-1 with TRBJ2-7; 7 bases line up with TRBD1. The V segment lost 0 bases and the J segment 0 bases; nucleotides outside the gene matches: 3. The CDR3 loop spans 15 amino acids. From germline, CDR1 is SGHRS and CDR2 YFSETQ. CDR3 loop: CASSLEGDSSYEQYF. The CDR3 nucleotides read TGCGCCAGCAGCTTGGAGGGGGACAGCTCCTACGAGCAGTACTTC.

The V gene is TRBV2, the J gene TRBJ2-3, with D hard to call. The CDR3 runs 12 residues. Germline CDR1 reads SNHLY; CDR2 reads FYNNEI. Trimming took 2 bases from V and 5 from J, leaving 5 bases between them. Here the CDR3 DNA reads TGTGCCAGCAGTGAATATGGAGATACGCAGTATTTT. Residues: CASSEYGDTQYF.

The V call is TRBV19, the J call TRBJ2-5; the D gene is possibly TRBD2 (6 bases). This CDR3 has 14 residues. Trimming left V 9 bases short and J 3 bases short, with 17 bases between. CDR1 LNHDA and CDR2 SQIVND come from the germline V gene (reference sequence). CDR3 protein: CASRGLWGEETQYF. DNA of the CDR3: TGTGCCAGCCGGGGTTTATGGGGGGAAGAGACCCAGTACTTC.

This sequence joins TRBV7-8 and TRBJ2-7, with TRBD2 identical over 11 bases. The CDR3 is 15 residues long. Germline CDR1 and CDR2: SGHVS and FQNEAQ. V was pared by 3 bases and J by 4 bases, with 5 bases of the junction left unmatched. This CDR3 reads CASSFSTSGMYEQYF. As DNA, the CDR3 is TGTGCCAGCAGCTTCTCGACTAGCGGGATGTACGAGCAGTACTTC.

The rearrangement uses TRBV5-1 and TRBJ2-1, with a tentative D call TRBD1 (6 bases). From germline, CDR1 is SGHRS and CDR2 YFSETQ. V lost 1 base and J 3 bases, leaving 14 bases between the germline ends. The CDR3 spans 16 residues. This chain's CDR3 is CASSLFRQVLYNEQFF. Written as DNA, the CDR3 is TGCGCCAGCAGCTTGTTTCGACAGGTCCTCTACAATGAGCAGTTCTTC.

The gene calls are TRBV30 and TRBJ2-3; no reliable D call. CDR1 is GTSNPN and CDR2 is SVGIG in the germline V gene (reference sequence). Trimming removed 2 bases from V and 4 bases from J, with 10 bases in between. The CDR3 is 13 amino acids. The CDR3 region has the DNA TGTGCCTGGAGTAAAGGGATCCCAGATACGCAGTATTTT. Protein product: CAWSKGIPDTQYF. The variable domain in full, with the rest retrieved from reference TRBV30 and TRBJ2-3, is SQTIHQWPATLVQPVGSPLSLECTVEGTSNPNLYWYRQAAGRGLQLLFYSVGIGQISSEVPQNLSASRPQDRQFILSSKKLLLSDSGFYLCAWSKGIPDTQYFGPGTRLTVL.

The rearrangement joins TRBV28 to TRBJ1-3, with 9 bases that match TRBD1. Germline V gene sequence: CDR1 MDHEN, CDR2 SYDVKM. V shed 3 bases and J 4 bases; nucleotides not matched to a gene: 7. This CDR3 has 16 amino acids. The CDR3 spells CASSLPRTGAGNTIYF. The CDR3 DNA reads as TGTGCCAGCAGTTTGCCCCGGACAGGGGCAGGAAACACCATATATTTT.

CDR3 in DNA: TGTGCCAGCTCACCGCTTATTGTTACCGGGACAGGGGGAAACACTGAAGCTTTCTTT. Amino acid sequence: CASSPLIVTGTGGNTEAFF. V usage is TRBV18 and J usage is TRBJ1-1; the match to TRBD1 covers 11 bases. CDR1 and CDR2 from the germline V gene are KGHSH and LQKENI. The V and J ends lost 3 bases and 2 bases, in that order; junction bases with no gene match: 14. This CDR3 contains 19 residues.

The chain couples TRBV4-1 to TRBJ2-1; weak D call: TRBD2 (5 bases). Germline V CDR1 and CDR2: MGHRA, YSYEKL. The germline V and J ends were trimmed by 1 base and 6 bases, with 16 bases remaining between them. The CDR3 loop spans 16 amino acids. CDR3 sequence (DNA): TGCGCCAGCAGCCAAGTGGCAGGAGTTCGGGGCAATGAGCAGTTCTTC. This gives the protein CASSQVAGVRGNEQFF.

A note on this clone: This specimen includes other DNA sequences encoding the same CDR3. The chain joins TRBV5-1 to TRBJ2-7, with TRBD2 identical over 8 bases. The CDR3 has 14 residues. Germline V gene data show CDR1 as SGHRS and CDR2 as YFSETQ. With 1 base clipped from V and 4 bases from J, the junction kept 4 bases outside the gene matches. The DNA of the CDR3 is TGCGCCAGCAGCTTGTCGGGAGGGCCTTACGAGCAGTACTTC. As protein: CASSLSGGPYEQYF.

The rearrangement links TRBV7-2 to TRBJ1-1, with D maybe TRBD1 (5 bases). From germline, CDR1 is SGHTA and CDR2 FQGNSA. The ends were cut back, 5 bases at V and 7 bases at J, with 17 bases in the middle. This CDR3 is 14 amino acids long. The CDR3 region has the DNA TGTGCCAGCAGCCTATCGCGGGGGAATTATGAAGCTTTCTTT. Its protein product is CASSLSRGNYEAFF.

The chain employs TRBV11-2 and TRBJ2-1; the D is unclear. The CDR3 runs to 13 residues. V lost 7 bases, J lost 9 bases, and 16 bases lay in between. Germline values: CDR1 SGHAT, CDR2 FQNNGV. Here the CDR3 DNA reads TGTGCCAGCAAACCCCTCTCGGGTGGTGAGCAGTTCTTC. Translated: CASKPLSGGEQFF.

The CDR3 bases are TGCGCCAGCAGCCCCGCCGTAGGGGATACGCAGTATTTT. Translation: CASSPAVGDTQYF. The chain recombines TRBV5-1 with TRBJ2-3; no clear D. Germline values: CDR1 SGHRS, CDR2 YFSETQ. The CDR3 contains 13 residues. V lost 4 bases, J lost 6 bases, and 12 bases lay in between.

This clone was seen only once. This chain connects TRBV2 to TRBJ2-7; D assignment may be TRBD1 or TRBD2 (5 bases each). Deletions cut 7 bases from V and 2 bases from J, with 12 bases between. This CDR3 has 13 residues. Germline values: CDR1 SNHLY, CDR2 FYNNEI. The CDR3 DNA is TGTGCCAGCATTATCGGGGCCCCCTACGAGCAGTACTTC. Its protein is CASIIGAPYEQYF.

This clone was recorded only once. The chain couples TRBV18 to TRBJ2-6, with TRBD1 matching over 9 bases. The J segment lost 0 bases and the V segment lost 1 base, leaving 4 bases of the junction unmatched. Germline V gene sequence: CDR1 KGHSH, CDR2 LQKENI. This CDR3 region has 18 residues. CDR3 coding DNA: TGTGCCAGCTCACCACAGGGGACAGGGCCCTCTGGGGCCAACGTCCTGACTTTC. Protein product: CASSPQGTGPSGANVLTF.

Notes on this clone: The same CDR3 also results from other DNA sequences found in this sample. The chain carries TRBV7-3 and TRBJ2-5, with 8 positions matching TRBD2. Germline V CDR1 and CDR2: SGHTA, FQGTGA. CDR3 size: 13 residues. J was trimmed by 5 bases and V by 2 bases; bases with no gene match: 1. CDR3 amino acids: CASSLAGGETQYF. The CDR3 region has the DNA TGTGCCAGCAGCTTAGCGGGAGGTGAGACCCAGTACTTC.